Listed below are T cell receptor beta chains from one sample, sequenced in a study of cytomegalovirus exposure and HLA in healthy donors. TCRdb keeps only in-frame clones here, not all; method: immunoSEQ multiplex PCR. In the table there are more than 90,000 clones, around 81% of which are singletons. Material for sequencing was PBMCs. The receptors were gathered from a woman between 65 and 79 years old in good health and CMV-seropositive. Both conserved end residues are part of each CDR3. A D gene is named only where the DNA matches it firmly. The size of a clone is reported for some rows only, either as once, few or many, or as a class for expanded clones.

d_gene: TRBD1
abundance: NA
v_gene: TRBV18
j_gene: TRBJ2-7
CDR3nt: TGTGCCAGCTCGCCAGACAGGGTCTACGAGCAGTACTTC
CDR3aa: CASSPDRVYEQYF

d_gene: NA
abundance: once
v_gene: TRBV15
j_gene: TRBJ2-5
CDR3nt: TGTGCCACCAGCAGAGAAGGTCTCCCGGGTTCCGGGACCCAGTACTTC
CDR3aa: CATSREGLPGSGTQYF

d_gene: TRBD1
abundance: few
v_gene: TRBV10-3
j_gene: TRBJ2-5
CDR3nt: TGTGCCATCAGTGAGTCGGGGGACAGAGCCTGGACCCAGTACTTC
CDR3aa: CAISESGDRAWTQYF

d_gene: NA
abundance: NA
v_gene: TRBV27
j_gene: TRBJ1-4
CDR3nt: TGTGCCAGCAGTTCCCTGGGCTCAACTAATGAAAAACTGTTTTTT
CDR3aa: CASSSLGSTNEKLFF

d_gene: NA
abundance: NA
v_gene: TRBV19
j_gene: TRBJ2-3
CDR3nt: TGTGCCAGTAGTATTGCGGGAGAGGGGGCAGATACGCAGTATTTT
CDR3aa: CASSIAGEGADTQYF

d_gene: NA
abundance: NA
v_gene: TRBV5-1
j_gene: TRBJ1-1
CDR3nt: TGCGCCAGCAGCCGGGGGGGCGTTATGAACACTGAAGCTTTCTTT
CDR3aa: CASSRGGVMNTEAFF

d_gene: NA
abundance: NA
v_gene: TRBV18
j_gene: TRBJ2-1
CDR3nt: TGTGCCAGCTCACCAGAGAGGGCGGGGGAGCAGTTCTTC
CDR3aa: CASSPERAGEQFF

d_gene: NA
abundance: NA
v_gene: TRBV2
j_gene: TRBJ2-3
CDR3nt: TGTGCCAGCAGTGGGCAGGGAAGCACAGATACGCAGTATTTT
CDR3aa: CASSGQGSTDTQYF

d_gene: TRBD2
abundance: NA
v_gene: TRBV6-5
j_gene: TRBJ2-5
CDR3nt: TGTGCCAGCAGTTTCGGAGCGGGAGGGGGGGAGACCCAGTACTTC
CDR3aa: CASSFGAGGGETQYF

d_gene: NA
abundance: once
v_gene: TRBV7-8
j_gene: TRBJ2-1
CDR3nt: TGTGCCAGCAGCGCCTCTTACCCGGAGACTGCCTACAATGAGCAGTTCTTC
CDR3aa: CASSASYPETAYNEQFF

d_gene: NA
abundance: NA
v_gene: TRBV19
j_gene: TRBJ2-1
CDR3nt: TGTGCCAGTAGTATCATGCGGGTCGGTGCCAATGAGCAGTTCTTC
CDR3aa: CASSIMRVGANEQFF

d_gene: TRBD2
abundance: NA
v_gene: TRBV19
j_gene: TRBJ2-1
CDR3nt: TGTGCCAGTAAAGTGGCTAGCGGGAGGGCCCTCCAGTTCTTC
CDR3aa: CASKVASGRALQFF

d_gene: NA
abundance: NA
v_gene: TRBV7-2
j_gene: TRBJ1-6
CDR3nt: TGTGCCAGCAGTCCATCCGGTGGAGGTAATTCACCCCTCCACTTT
CDR3aa: CASSPSGGGNSPLHF

d_gene: TRBD1
abundance: NA
v_gene: TRBV27
j_gene: TRBJ2-7
CDR3nt: TGTGCCAGCAGTTACGGGACAGGGAGTCTCTACTTC
CDR3aa: CASSYGTGSLYF

d_gene: TRBD1
abundance: once
v_gene: TRBV9
j_gene: TRBJ2-2
CDR3nt: TGTGCCAGCAGCGTAGAGCCCCAGGGGGCTGGCGGGGAGCTGTTTTTT
CDR3aa: CASSVEPQGAGGELFF

d_gene: TRBD2
abundance: NA
v_gene: TRBV12-5
j_gene: TRBJ2-2
CDR3nt: TGTGCTAGTGGTTTTGGGCGGGAGGGCCGTACCGGGGAGCTGTTTTTT
CDR3aa: CASGFGREGRTGELFF

d_gene: NA
abundance: NA
v_gene: TRBV7-6
j_gene: TRBJ2-2
CDR3nt: TGTGCCAGCAGCCCAGGGTTTGTTGAGACCGGGGAGCTGTTTTTT
CDR3aa: CASSPGFVETGELFF

d_gene: TRBD1
abundance: few
v_gene: TRBV7-2
j_gene: TRBJ1-1
CDR3nt: TGTGCCAGCAGCAGCACAGGGGGCGGAACTGAAGCTTTCTTT
CDR3aa: CASSSTGGGTEAFF

d_gene: TRBD1
abundance: few
v_gene: TRBV7-2
j_gene: TRBJ1-2
CDR3nt: TGTGCCAGCAGCTTAGCGGGACAGATCTATGGCTACACCTTC
CDR3aa: CASSLAGQIYGYTF

d_gene: TRBD1
abundance: NA
v_gene: TRBV7-9
j_gene: TRBJ1-4
CDR3nt: TGTGCCAGCAGCCCCCTCATACTCGTGACAGGGAATGAAAAACTGTTTTTT
CDR3aa: CASSPLILVTGNEKLFF

d_gene: NA
abundance: NA
v_gene: TRBV19
j_gene: TRBJ1-5
CDR3nt: TGTGCCAGTACCATAAGGGAGGGAAGCCATCAGCCCCAGCATTTT
CDR3aa: CASTIREGSHQPQHF

d_gene: TRBD1
abundance: NA
v_gene: TRBV5-4
j_gene: TRBJ1-4
CDR3nt: TGTGCCAGCAGCTTGACAGGGGCAACTAATGAAAAACTGTTTTTT
CDR3aa: CASSLTGATNEKLFF

d_gene: NA
abundance: few
v_gene: TRBV5-1
j_gene: TRBJ1-3
CDR3nt: TGCGCCAGCAGCATAGGAAACACCATATATTTT
CDR3aa: CASSIGNTIYF

d_gene: TRBD2
abundance: NA
v_gene: TRBV7-2
j_gene: TRBJ2-7
CDR3nt: TGTGCCAGCAGCTCCACAAGCGGGAGCATTGACGAGCAGTACTTC
CDR3aa: CASSSTSGSIDEQYF

d_gene: NA
abundance: NA
v_gene: TRBV19
j_gene: TRBJ2-2
CDR3nt: TGTGCCAGTAGTATTCCCTGGGCAGGGGTGAGTCACACCGGGGAGCTGTTTTTT
CDR3aa: CASSIPWAGVSHTGELFF

d_gene: NA
abundance: NA
v_gene: TRBV6-6
j_gene: TRBJ2-1
CDR3nt: TGTGCCAGCAGAACGGGGCGGGATGGCTACAATGAGCAGTTCTTC
CDR3aa: CASRTGRDGYNEQFF

d_gene: NA
abundance: NA
v_gene: TRBV18
j_gene: TRBJ1-1
CDR3nt: TGTGCCAGCTCATTTGAGGTGGGCACTGAAGCTTTCTTT
CDR3aa: CASSFEVGTEAFF

d_gene: TRBD2
abundance: NA
v_gene: TRBV30
j_gene: TRBJ2-7
CDR3nt: TGTGCCTGGAGTTATAGCGGGAGGTCTTACGAGCAGTACTTC
CDR3aa: CAWSYSGRSYEQYF

d_gene: NA
abundance: NA
v_gene: TRBV7-2
j_gene: TRBJ2-3
CDR3nt: TGTGCCAGCAGCCTACGGTGGACTAGCACAGATACGCAGTATTTT
CDR3aa: CASSLRWTSTDTQYF

d_gene: TRBD1
abundance: NA
v_gene: TRBV27
j_gene: TRBJ2-7
CDR3nt: TGTGCCAGCAGTTTCGGGGACAGGGTCTACGAGCAGTACTTC
CDR3aa: CASSFGDRVYEQYF

d_gene: TRBD1
abundance: NA
v_gene: TRBV4-2
j_gene: TRBJ1-1
CDR3nt: TGTGCCAGCAGCCAAGAAGAGGGGGCGGTGGCTTTCTTT
CDR3aa: CASSQEEGAVAFF

d_gene: TRBD1
abundance: NA
v_gene: TRBV18
j_gene: TRBJ2-5
CDR3nt: TGTGCCAGCTCCAGGGGGCTGGTAGAGACCCAGTACTTC
CDR3aa: CASSRGLVETQYF

d_gene: NA
abundance: NA
v_gene: TRBV27
j_gene: TRBJ1-5
CDR3nt: TGTGCCAGCAGTCCCCGGGACTCTGGTGCCGTTCAGCCCCAGCATTTT
CDR3aa: CASSPRDSGAVQPQHF

d_gene: NA
abundance: NA
v_gene: TRBV5-1
j_gene: TRBJ2-7
CDR3nt: TGCGCCAGCAGCTTGGAGGCAGGGTTCGAGCAGTACTTC
CDR3aa: CASSLEAGFEQYF

d_gene: TRBD2
abundance: NA
v_gene: TRBV7-2
j_gene: TRBJ2-3
CDR3nt: TGTGCCAGCGCCATGATAGCGGGAGGCACAGATACGCAGTATTTT
CDR3aa: CASAMIAGGTDTQYF

d_gene: TRBD2
abundance: NA
v_gene: TRBV14
j_gene: TRBJ2-1
CDR3nt: TGTGCCAGCAGTCGGACTAGCGCCTACAATGAGCAGTTCTTC
CDR3aa: CASSRTSAYNEQFF

d_gene: NA
abundance: NA
v_gene: TRBV19
j_gene: TRBJ1-2
CDR3nt: TGTGCCAGTACTTTAAGGGGCGTAATGAACTATGGCTACACCTTC
CDR3aa: CASTLRGVMNYGYTF